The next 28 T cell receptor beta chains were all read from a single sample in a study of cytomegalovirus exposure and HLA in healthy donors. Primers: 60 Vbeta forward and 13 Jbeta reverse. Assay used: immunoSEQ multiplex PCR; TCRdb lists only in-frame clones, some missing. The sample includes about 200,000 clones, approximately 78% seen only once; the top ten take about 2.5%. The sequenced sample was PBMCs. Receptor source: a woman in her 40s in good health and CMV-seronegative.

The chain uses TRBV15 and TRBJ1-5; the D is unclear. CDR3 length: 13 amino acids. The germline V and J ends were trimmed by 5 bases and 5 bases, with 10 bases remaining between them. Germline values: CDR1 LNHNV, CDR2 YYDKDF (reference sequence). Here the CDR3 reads CATSLLSDQPQHF. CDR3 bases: TGTGCCACCAGCCTCCTATCGGATCAGCCCCAGCATTTT.

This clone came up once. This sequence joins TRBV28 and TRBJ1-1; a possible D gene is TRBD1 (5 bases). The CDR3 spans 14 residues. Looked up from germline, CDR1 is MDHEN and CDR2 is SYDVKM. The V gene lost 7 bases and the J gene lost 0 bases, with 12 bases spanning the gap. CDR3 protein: CASIADSMNTEAFF. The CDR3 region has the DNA TGTGCCAGCATCGCAGACAGCATGAACACTGAAGCTTTCTTT.

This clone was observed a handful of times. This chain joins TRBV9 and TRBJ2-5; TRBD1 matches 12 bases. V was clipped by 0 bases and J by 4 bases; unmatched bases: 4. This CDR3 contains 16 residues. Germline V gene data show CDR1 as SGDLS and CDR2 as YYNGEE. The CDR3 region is CASSVGLGQGAETQYF. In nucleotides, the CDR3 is TGTGCCAGCAGCGTAGGTCTGGGACAGGGGGCAGAGACCCAGTACTTC.

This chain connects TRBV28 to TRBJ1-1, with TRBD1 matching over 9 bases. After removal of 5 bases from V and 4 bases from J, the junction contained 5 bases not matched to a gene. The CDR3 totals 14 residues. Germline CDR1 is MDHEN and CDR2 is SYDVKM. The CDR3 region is CASSPGTGITEAFF. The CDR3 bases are TGTGCCAGCAGTCCGGGGACAGGGATCACTGAAGCTTTCTTT. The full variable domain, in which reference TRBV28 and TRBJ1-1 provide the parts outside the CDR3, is DVKVTQSSRYLVKRTGEKVFLECVQDMDHENMFWYRQDPGLGLRLIYFSYDVKMKEKGDIPEGYSVSREKKERFSLILESASTNQTSMYLCASSPGTGITEAFFGQGTRLTVV.

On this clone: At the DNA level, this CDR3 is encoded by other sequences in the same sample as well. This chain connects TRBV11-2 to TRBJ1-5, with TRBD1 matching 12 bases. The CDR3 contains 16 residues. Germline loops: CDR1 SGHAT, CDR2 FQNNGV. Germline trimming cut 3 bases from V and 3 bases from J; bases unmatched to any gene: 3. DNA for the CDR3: TGTGCCAGCAGCTTGGGGGGACAGGGGGCCAATCAGCCCCAGCATTTT. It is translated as CASSLGGQGANQPQHF.

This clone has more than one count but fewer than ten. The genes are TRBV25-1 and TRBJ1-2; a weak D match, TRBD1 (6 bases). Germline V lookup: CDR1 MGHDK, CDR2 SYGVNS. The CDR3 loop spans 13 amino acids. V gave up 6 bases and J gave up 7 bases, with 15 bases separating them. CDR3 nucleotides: TGTGCCAGCAGAGGACAGCCATTTAGTGGCTACACCTTC. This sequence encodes CASRGQPFSGYTF.

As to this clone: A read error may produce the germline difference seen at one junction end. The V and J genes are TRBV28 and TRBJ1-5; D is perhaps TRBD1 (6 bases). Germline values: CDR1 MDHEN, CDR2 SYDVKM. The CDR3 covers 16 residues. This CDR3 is CASRRRQASINQLQHF. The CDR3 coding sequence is TGTGCCAGCAGACGAAGACAGGCTAGTATCAATCAGCTCCAGCATTTT.

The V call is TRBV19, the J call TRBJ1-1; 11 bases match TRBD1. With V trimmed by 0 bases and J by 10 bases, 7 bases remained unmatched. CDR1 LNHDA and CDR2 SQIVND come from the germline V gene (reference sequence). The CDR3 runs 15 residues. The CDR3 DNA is TGTGCCAGTAGTATAGACTCGGGGACAGGGGGTCGAGCTTTCTTT. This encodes CASSIDSGTGGRAFF. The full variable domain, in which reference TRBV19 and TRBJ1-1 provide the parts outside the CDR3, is DGGITQSPKYLFRKEGQNVTLSCEQNLNHDAMYWYRQDPGQGLRLIYYSQIVNDFQKGDIAEGYSVSREKKESFPLTVTSAQKNPTAFYLCASSIDSGTGGRAFFGQGTRLTVV.

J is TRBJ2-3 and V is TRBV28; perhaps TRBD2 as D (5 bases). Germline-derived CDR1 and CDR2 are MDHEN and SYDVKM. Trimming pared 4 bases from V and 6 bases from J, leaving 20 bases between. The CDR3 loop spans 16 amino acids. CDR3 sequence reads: CASSYTTGSNDDTQYF. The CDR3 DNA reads TGTGCCAGCAGTTATACGACGGGATCGAACGACGATACGCAGTATTTT.

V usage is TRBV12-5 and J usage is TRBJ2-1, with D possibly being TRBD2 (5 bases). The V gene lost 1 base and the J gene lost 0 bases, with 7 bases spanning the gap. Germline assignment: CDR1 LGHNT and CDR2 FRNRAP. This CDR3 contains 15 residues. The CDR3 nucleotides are TGTGCTAGTGGTTTGGGCGGGTCCTCCTACAATGAGCAGTTCTTC. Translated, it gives CASGLGGSSYNEQFF.

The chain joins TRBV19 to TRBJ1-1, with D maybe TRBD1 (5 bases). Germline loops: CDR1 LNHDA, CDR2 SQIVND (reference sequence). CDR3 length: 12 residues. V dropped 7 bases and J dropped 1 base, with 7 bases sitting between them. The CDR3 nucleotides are TGTGCCAGTAATCAGGGGAACACTGAAGCTTTCTTT. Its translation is CASNQGNTEAFF. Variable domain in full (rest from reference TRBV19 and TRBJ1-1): DGGITQSPKYLFRKEGQNVTLSCEQNLNHDAMYWYRQDPGQGLRLIYYSQIVNDFQKGDIAEGYSVSREKKESFPLTVTSAQKNPTAFYLCASNQGNTEAFFGQGTRLTVV.

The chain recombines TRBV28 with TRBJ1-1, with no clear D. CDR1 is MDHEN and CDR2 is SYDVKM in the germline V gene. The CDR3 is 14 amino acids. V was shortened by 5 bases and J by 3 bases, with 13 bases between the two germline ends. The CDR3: CASSLQLSYTEAFF. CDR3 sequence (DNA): TGTGCCAGCAGTCTACAGCTATCCTACACTGAAGCTTTCTTT.

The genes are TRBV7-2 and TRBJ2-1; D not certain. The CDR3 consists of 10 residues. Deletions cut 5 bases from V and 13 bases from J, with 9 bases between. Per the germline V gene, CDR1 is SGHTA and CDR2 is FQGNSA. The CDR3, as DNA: TGTGCCAGCAGCCTCGGTCCTCAGTTCTTC. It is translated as CASSLGPQFF. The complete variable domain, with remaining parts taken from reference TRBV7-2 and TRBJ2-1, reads GAGVSQSPSNKVTEKGKDVELRCDPISGHTALYWYRQSLGQGLEFLIYFQGNSAPDKSGLPSDRFSAERTGGSVSTLTIQRTQQEDSAVYLCASSLGPQFFGPGTRLTVL.

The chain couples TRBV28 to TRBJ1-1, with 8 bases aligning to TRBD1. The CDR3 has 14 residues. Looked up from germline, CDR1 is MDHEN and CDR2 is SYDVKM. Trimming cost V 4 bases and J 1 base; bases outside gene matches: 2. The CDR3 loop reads CASSSGQANTEAFF. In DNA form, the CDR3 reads TGTGCCAGCAGTTCGGGACAGGCGAACACTGAAGCTTTCTTT.

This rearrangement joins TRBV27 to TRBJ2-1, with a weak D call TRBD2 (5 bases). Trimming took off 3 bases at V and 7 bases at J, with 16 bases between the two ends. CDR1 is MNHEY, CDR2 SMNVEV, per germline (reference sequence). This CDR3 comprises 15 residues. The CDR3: CASSFQRSRGNEQFF. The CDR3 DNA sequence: TGTGCCAGCAGTTTCCAGCGGAGTCGAGGGAATGAGCAGTTCTTC.

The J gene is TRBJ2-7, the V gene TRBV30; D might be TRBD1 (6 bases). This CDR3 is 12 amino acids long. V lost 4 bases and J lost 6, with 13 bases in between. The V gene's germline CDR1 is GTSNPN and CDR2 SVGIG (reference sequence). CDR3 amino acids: CAWMPGAGEQYF. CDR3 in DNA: TGTGCCTGGATGCCAGGGGCCGGCGAGCAGTACTTC.

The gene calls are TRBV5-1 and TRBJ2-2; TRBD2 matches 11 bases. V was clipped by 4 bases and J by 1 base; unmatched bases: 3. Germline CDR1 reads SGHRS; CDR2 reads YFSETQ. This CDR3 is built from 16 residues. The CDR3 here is CASSVGLAGNTGELFF. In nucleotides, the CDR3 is TGCGCCAGCAGCGTCGGACTAGCGGGGAACACCGGGGAGCTGTTTTTT.

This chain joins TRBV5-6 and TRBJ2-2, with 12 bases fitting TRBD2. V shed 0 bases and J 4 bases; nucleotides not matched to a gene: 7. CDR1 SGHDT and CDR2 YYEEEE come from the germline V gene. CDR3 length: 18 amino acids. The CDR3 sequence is CASSLGLAGERSTGELFF. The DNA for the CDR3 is TGTGCCAGCAGCTTGGGACTAGCGGGAGAGAGGAGCACCGGGGAGCTGTTTTTT.

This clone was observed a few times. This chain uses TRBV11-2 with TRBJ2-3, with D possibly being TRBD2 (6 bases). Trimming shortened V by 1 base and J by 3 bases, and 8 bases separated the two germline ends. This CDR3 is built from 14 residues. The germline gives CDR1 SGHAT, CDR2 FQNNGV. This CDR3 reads CASSLVRGTDTQYF. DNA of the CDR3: TGTGCCAGCAGCTTAGTACGGGGGACAGATACGCAGTATTTT.

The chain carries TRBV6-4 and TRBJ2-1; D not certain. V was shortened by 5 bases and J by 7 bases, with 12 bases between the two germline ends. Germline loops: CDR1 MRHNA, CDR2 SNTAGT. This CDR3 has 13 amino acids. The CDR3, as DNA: TGTGCCAGCAGTACAGAGATTGAAAATGAGCAGTTCTTC. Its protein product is CASSTEIENEQFF.

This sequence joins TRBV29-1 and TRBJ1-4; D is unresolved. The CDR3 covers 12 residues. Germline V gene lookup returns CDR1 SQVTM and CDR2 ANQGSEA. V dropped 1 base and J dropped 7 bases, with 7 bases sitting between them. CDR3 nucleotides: TGCAGCGTTGAAGCCAGCGGTGAAAAACTGTTTTTT. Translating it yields CSVEASGEKLFF.

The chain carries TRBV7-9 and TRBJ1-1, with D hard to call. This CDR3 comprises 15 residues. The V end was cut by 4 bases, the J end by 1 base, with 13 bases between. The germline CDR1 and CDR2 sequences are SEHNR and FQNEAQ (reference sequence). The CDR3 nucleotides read TGTGCCAGCAGCTCCGAACCCCCCGGGAACACTGAAGCTTTCTTT. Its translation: CASSSEPPGNTEAFF.

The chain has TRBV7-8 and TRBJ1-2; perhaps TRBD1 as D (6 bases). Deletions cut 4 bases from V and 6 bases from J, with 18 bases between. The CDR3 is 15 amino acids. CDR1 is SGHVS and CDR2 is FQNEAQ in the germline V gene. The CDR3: CASSSSIQGPDGYTF. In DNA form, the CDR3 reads TGTGCCAGCAGCTCATCAATACAGGGTCCCGATGGCTACACCTTC.

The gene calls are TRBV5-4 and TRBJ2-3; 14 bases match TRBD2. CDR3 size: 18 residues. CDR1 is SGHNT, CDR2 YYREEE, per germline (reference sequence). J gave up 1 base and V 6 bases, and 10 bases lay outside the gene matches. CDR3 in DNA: TGTGCCAGCACCCCGGGACTAGCGGGAGCTAGGGGCACAGATACGCAGTATTTT. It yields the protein CASTPGLAGARGTDTQYF.

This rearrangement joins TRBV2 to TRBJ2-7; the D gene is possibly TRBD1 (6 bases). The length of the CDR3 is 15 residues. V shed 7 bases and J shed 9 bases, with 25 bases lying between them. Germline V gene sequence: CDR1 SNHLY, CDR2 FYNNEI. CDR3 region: CASKGATGRIQGQYF. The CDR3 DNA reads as TGTGCCAGCAAGGGTGCGACAGGTCGTATTCAGGGGCAGTACTTC.

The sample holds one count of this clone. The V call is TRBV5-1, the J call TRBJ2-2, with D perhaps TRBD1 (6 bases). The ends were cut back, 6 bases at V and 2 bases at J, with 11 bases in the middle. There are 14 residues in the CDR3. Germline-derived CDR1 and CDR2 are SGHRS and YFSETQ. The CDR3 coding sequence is TGCGCCAGCACAACACAGGGAAACACCGGGGAGCTGTTTTTT. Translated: CASTTQGNTGELFF.

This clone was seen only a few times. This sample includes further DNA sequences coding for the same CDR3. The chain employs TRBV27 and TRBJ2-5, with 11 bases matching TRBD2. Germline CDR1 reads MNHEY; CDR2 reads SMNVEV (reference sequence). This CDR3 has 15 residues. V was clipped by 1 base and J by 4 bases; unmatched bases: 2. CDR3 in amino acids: CASSLLAGGGETQYF. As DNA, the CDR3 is TGTGCCAGCAGTTTATTAGCGGGAGGGGGAGAGACCCAGTACTTC.

The CDR3 coding sequence is TGTGCCAGCAGTTTAGGAGACAGGAGATACGAGCAGTACTTC. Translating gives CASSLGDRRYEQYF. This rearrangement joins TRBV27 to TRBJ2-7, with a weak D call TRBD1 (6 bases). This CDR3 region has 14 residues. With 2 bases removed from V and 4 bases from J, the gap between germline ends came to 12 bases. Germline lookup yields CDR1 MNHEY and CDR2 SMNVEV (reference sequence).